The 30 T cell receptor beta chains below come from one sample, sequenced in a study of CD4 T cells in relation to SARS-CoV-2 and coronaviruses. For these receptors, no antigen is known. Before the COVID-19 pandemic, during about 2010-2018, CD4+ T cells were taken from unexposed donors. CD4+ T cells were isolated from the cells after about 11 days of culture. TCRdb keeps only in-frame clones here, not all; method: immunoSEQ multiplex PCR. Among some 21,000 clones, less than 85% were seen once, and the ten largest hold approximately 15%. The material sequenced was CD4+ T cells from PBMCs, cultured in vitro. The source of these receptors is a human donor in good health.

The chain recombines TRBV6-5 with TRBJ2-1, with D possibly TRBD1 on 6 matching bases. The germline V and J ends were trimmed by 8 bases and 9 bases, with 17 bases remaining between them. This CDR3 is 13 amino acids long. The germline V gene has CDR1 MNHEY and CDR2 SVGAGI. The CDR3 coding sequence is TGTGCCAGCCGGACAGTCATTGACGGTGAGCAGTTCTTC. It encodes CASRTVIDGEQFF.

The chain is built from TRBV6-1 and TRBJ1-5; no clear D. CDR3 length: 14 amino acids. Germline V gene data show CDR1 as MNHNS and CDR2 as SASEGT. The ends were cut back, 1 base at V and 4 bases at J, with 8 bases in the middle. CDR3 sequence: CASSEGDTNQPQHF. CDR3 in DNA: TGTGCCAGCAGTGAAGGGGATACAAATCAGCCCCAGCATTTT.

This clone appeared a single time. The V gene is TRBV21-1, the J gene TRBJ1-6; the DNA was not compared with TRBD1, the D call given in the table. TRBV21-1 is assigned pseudogene status. The CDR3 extends over 16 amino acids. CDR3 amino acids: CASSKQDRPNRSPLHF. The CDR3 DNA sequence: TGTGCCAGCAGCAAGCAGGACAGGCCAAATCGGTCACCCCTCCACTTT.

The V call is TRBV30, the J call TRBJ2-7; D is possibly TRBD1 (5 bases). V dropped 2 bases and J dropped 4 bases, with 12 bases sitting between them. The CDR3 has 13 residues. Germline CDR1 and CDR2: GTSNPN and SVGIG (reference sequence). CDR3 protein: CAWSPGIPYEQYF. CDR3 nucleotide sequence: TGTGCCTGGAGTCCAGGGATACCATACGAGCAGTACTTC.

The chain uses TRBV6-5 and TRBJ1-3; D uncertain. Per germline, CDR1 MNHEY and CDR2 SVGAGI. This CDR3 contains 13 residues. V lost 5 bases to trimming and J lost 4 bases, with 9 bases between them. CDR3 region: CASSPARGNTIYF. The CDR3 DNA sequence: TGTGCCAGCAGTCCTGCACGGGGAAACACCATATATTTT.

J is TRBJ2-3 and V is TRBV3-1 (or the pseudogene TRBV3-2); TRBD2 agrees at 13 bases. Germline CDR1 reads LGHDT; CDR2 reads YNNKEL (reference sequence). The CDR3 spans 16 residues. V dropped 2 bases and J dropped 6; count of bases not matched to a gene: 5. CDR3 region: CASSQQLAGGSDTQYF. CDR3 sequence (DNA): TGTGCCAGCAGCCAACAACTAGCGGGAGGGTCCGATACGCAGTATTTT.

CDR3 sequence: CASSFMTLGLAGRWGSYNEQFF. DNA of the CDR3: TGTGCCAGCAGTTTCATGACCCTCGGACTAGCGGGGAGATGGGGCTCCTACAATGAGCAGTTCTTC. This chain links TRBV28 with TRBJ2-1, with TRBD2 identical over 12 bases. V lost 3 bases to trimming and J lost 0 bases; unmatched junction nucleotides: 18. The germline gives CDR1 MDHEN, CDR2 SYDVKM. The CDR3 is 22 amino acids.

This chain uses TRBV10-2 with TRBJ1-5, with D hard to call. Germline-derived CDR1 and CDR2 are WSHSY and SAAADI. This CDR3 has 14 residues. Trimming shortened V by 6 bases and J by 0 bases, and 9 bases separated the two germline ends. The CDR3 DNA is TGCGCCAGCAGAAATGGTTATAGCAATCAGCCCCAGCATTTT. It specifies CASRNGYSNQPQHF.

This chain uses TRBV11-2 with TRBJ1-2, with a weak D call TRBD1 (5 bases). Looked up from germline, CDR1 is SGHAT and CDR2 is FQNNGV. CDR3 length: 14 amino acids. The V end was cut by 2 bases, the J end by 5 bases, with 12 bases between. The CDR3 region is CASSLNPGPYGYTF. In DNA, the CDR3 is TGTGCCAGCAGCTTAAATCCAGGGCCATATGGCTACACCTTC. The complete variable domain, with remaining parts taken from reference TRBV11-2 and TRBJ1-2, reads EAGVAQSPRYKIIEKRQSVAFWCNPISGHATLYWYQQILGQGPKLLIQFQNNGVVDDSQLPKDRFSAERLKGVDSTLKIQPAKLEDSAVYLCASSLNPGPYGYTFGSGTRLTVV.

V is TRBV9 and J is TRBJ2-7; D might be TRBD2 (6 bases). Germline V gene lookup returns CDR1 SGDLS and CDR2 YYNGEE. V was clipped by 3 bases and J by 5 bases, with 21 bases between them. The CDR3 sequence is 16 residues long. CDR3 coding DNA: TGTGCCAGCAGCGGTCGGAGGGAAGGGCCGAGGAACGAGCAGTACTTC. Translated, it gives CASSGRREGPRNEQYF.

This clone was counted a few times. The chain is built from TRBV19 and TRBJ1-1; D not resolved. The CDR3 covers 13 residues. The V and J ends lost 3 bases and 1 base respectively, with 6 bases between them. CDR1 is LNHDA, CDR2 SQIVND, per germline (reference sequence). CDR3 loop: CASSIKRNTEAFF. The CDR3 DNA follows: TGTGCCAGTAGTATTAAGAGGAACACTGAAGCTTTCTTT.

This chain links TRBV19 with TRBJ1-3; maybe TRBD1 (6 bases). V was shortened by 4 bases and J by 4 bases, with 17 bases between the two germline ends. CDR1 and CDR2 (germline): LNHDA, SQIVND (reference sequence). CDR3 length: 16 residues. The CDR3, as DNA: TGTGCCAGTAGTACGGACAACGGGGGCACGGGAAACACCATATATTTT. As protein: CASSTDNGGTGNTIYF.

This chain connects TRBV10-3 to TRBJ1-2, with a tentative D call TRBD1 (5 bases). Trimming left V 4 bases short and J 0 bases short, with 9 bases between. The CDR3 covers 14 residues. Germline lookup yields CDR1 ENHRY and CDR2 SYGVKD. The CDR3 DNA follows: TGTGCCATCAGTGGAACAGGAGCTAACTATGGCTACACCTTC. It is translated as CAISGTGANYGYTF.

This chain joins TRBV30 and TRBJ2-1; no reliable D call. Trimming cost V 1 base and J 7 bases, with 11 bases left between them. Germline V lookup: CDR1 GTSNPN, CDR2 SVGIG (reference sequence). The CDR3 loop spans 13 amino acids. In DNA, the CDR3 is TGTGCCTGGAGTGGTGTCTTGAGGAATGAGCAGTTCTTC. The encoded protein is CAWSGVLRNEQFF.

CDR3 DNA: TGTGCCTGGAGAAAAGGGACTAGCGGGAGTCGGGATACGCAGTATTTT. Encoded protein: CAWRKGTSGSRDTQYF. The V call is TRBV30, the J call TRBJ2-3, with 14 nucleotides matching TRBD2. The V gene's germline CDR1 is GTSNPN and CDR2 SVGIG (reference sequence). Trimming took 3 bases from V and 6 from J; bases not matched to a gene: 8. CDR3 length equals 16 residues.

The rearrangement uses TRBV4-1 and TRBJ1-2; maybe TRBD1 (5 bases). Germline CDR1 and CDR2: MGHRA and YSYEKL. V was shortened by 2 bases and J by 4 bases, with 14 bases between the two germline ends. The CDR3 consists of 15 residues. The CDR3 nucleotides read TGCGCCAGCAGCCAATCCGAAGGGGTGGCCTATGGCTACACCTTC. Its protein is CASSQSEGVAYGYTF.

The genes are TRBV24-1 and TRBJ1-2; D ambiguous. This CDR3 contains 15 residues. Germline loops: CDR1 KGHDR, CDR2 SFDVKD. V lost 3 bases to trimming and J lost 0 bases, with 10 bases between them. The CDR3: CATSDPSLANYGYTF. The DNA for the CDR3 is TGTGCCACCAGTGATCCCTCGTTAGCTAACTATGGCTACACCTTC.

The chain carries TRBV18 and TRBJ1-4, with D perhaps TRBD1 (5 bases). The V gene's germline CDR1 is KGHSH and CDR2 LQKENI. The ends were cut back, 4 bases at V and 5 bases at J, with 17 bases in the middle. The CDR3 spans 16 residues. CDR3: CASSRPGAEGNEKLFF. The CDR3 coding sequence is TGTGCCAGCTCACGACCCGGGGCGGAGGGAAATGAAAAACTGTTTTTT.

To note about this clone: One end of the junction varies from germline; a read error may be responsible. V gene TRBV28 combines with J gene TRBJ2-7, with 10 bases matching TRBD2. The CDR3 has 17 amino acids. Germline loops: CDR1 MDHEN, CDR2 SYDVKM. The CDR3 region is CASSLRGSGRAVYEQYF. DNA of the CDR3: TGTGCAAGCAGTTTAAGGGGAAGCGGGAGGGCCGTATACGAGCAGTACTTC.

The chain couples TRBV15 to TRBJ2-1; 8 positions agree with TRBD2. From germline, CDR1 is LNHNV and CDR2 YYDKDF (reference sequence). V lost 8 bases to trimming and J lost 8 bases; unmatched junction nucleotides: 14. The CDR3 consists of 15 residues. DNA for the CDR3: TGTGCCACCGGAACTAGACTAGCGCAAGCCTATGAGCAGTTCTTC. Encoded protein: CATGTRLAQAYEQFF.

The chain has TRBV7-2 and TRBJ1-1, with TRBD1 matching 9 bases. CDR1 is SGHTA, CDR2 FQGNSA, per germline. The J segment lost 10 bases and the V segment lost 2 bases, leaving 8 bases of the junction unmatched. The CDR3 loop spans 14 amino acids. The CDR3 protein is CASSLRDRALVAFF. The CDR3 DNA reads as TGTGCCAGCAGCTTACGGGACAGGGCTCTTGTAGCTTTCTTT. Full variable domain (remainder filled in from reference TRBV7-2 and TRBJ1-1): GAGVSQSPSNKVTEKGKDVELRCDPISGHTALYWYRQSLGQGLEFLIYFQGNSAPDKSGLPSDRFSAERTGGSVSTLTIQRTQQEDSAVYLCASSLRDRALVAFFGQGTRLTVV.

This clone has just a few counts. The chain links TRBV7-9 to TRBJ2-1, with a weak D call TRBD2 (6 bases). Per the germline V gene, CDR1 is SEHNR and CDR2 is FQNEAQ (reference sequence). The CDR3 runs to 14 residues. Trimming took 7 bases from V and 12 from J, leaving 22 bases between them. The CDR3: CASTSDPGPGGQFF. The CDR3 bases are TGTGCCAGCACTTCGGATCCGGGGCCCGGGGGGCAGTTCTTC.

The chain recombines TRBV27 with TRBJ2-3; 7 positions match TRBD1. CDR3 length equals 16 residues. Per germline, CDR1 MNHEY and CDR2 SMNVEV (reference sequence). V was pared by 1 base and J by 9 bases, with 13 bases of the junction left unmatched. CDR3 in DNA: TGTGCCAGCAGTTTATTGTTGACAGGGATTAAGAAGACGCAGTATTTT. Its protein product is CASSLLLTGIKKTQYF.

The rearrangement links TRBV2 to TRBJ1-5; 11 bases match TRBD1. This CDR3 has 15 residues. CDR1 and CDR2 from the germline V gene are SNHLY and FYNNEI. V was clipped by 8 bases and J by 5 bases; unmatched bases: 8. The CDR3 sequence: CASGNRDRGYQPQHF. The CDR3 nucleotides are TGTGCCAGCGGTAACCGGGACAGGGGGTATCAGCCCCAGCATTTT.

The rearrangement uses TRBV30 and TRBJ2-2; TRBD1 might be the D (6 bases). This CDR3 is built from 15 residues. The germline gives CDR1 GTSNPN, CDR2 SVGIG (reference sequence). V dropped 1 base and J dropped 1 base, with 10 bases sitting between them. DNA for the CDR3: TGTGCCTGGAGTGGATTGGGACAGAACACCGGGGAGCTGTTTTTT. Its translation: CAWSGLGQNTGELFF.

The rearrangement joins TRBV28 to TRBJ2-3; weak D call: TRBD2 (6 bases). Germline CDR1 and CDR2: MDHEN and SYDVKM. This CDR3 is 14 amino acids long. Trimming removed 3 bases at V and 0 bases at J, with 7 bases between. The DNA for the CDR3 is TGTGCCAGCAGTTTCGGGACTAGCACAGATACGCAGTATTTT. Its protein product is CASSFGTSTDTQYF.

This clone was seen just once. The J gene is TRBJ1-3, the V gene TRBV30; D not certain. The V gene's germline CDR1 is GTSNPN and CDR2 SVGIG (reference sequence). Trimming cost V 8 bases and J 6 bases, with 11 bases left between them. This CDR3 is built from 11 residues. CDR3 sequence: CARGLENTIYF. The CDR3 DNA sequence: TGTGCCCGAGGTTTGGAAAACACCATATATTTT.

The CDR3 reads CAWSVRAGGNTIYF. The CDR3 region has the DNA TGTGCCTGGAGTGTACGGGCAGGGGGAAACACCATATATTTT. V gene TRBV30 combines with J gene TRBJ1-3; D may be TRBD1 (5 bases). CDR3 length equals 14 residues. The germline V gene has CDR1 GTSNPN and CDR2 SVGIG (reference sequence). V shed 0 bases and J shed 4 bases, with 10 bases lying between them.

This clone was found a few times. V and J are TRBV7-3 and TRBJ2-2, with TRBD2 matching over 7 bases. Germline CDR1 is SGHTA and CDR2 is FQGTGA. V trimming: 4 bases; J trimming: 1 base; junction bases outside the gene matches: 6. This CDR3 is built from 16 residues. The CDR3 DNA is TGTGCCAGCAGCTCCCTAGCGGTCGGGAACACCGGGGAGCTGTTTTTT. It translates to CASSSLAVGNTGELFF. Full variable domain (rest looked up from reference TRBV7-3 and TRBJ2-2): GAGVSQTPSNKVTEKGKYVELRCDPISGHTALYWYRQSLGQGPEFLIYFQGTGAADDSGLPNDRFFAVRPEGSVSTLKIQRTERGDSAVYLCASSSLAVGNTGELFFGEGSRLTVL.

V usage is TRBV7-9 and J usage is TRBJ2-1; D remains unclear. The CDR3 totals 13 residues. CDR1 is SEHNR, CDR2 FQNEAQ, per germline (reference sequence). Trimming took 2 bases from V and 6 from J, leaving 8 bases between them. CDR3 residues: CASSLFSSNEQFF. CDR3 DNA sequence: TGTGCCAGCAGCTTATTCTCTAGCAATGAGCAGTTCTTC.